The rows below give T cell receptor beta chains drawn from one sample of a study of PD-1 blockade in classical Hodgkin lymphoma. Clones were read by immunoSEQ multiplex PCR, and TCRdb kept only the in-frame ones, dropping some. The table includes around 50,000 clones, around four fifths detected once. Sequencing was performed on peripheral blood mononuclear cells (PBMCs), taken before the fourth cycle of nivolumab. These receptors all come from a human donor with classical Hodgkin lymphoma. Both conserved end residues are part of each CDR3. Each record gives: J gene, D gene, V gene, clone size, CDR3 protein, CDR3 DNA. A D gene is named only where the DNA matches it firmly. Not every row has a clone size; where given, it reads once, few, many or a size class.

TRBJ2-7 . TRBV2 . CASSESGRGRYEQYF TGTGCCAGCAGTGAATCGGGCAGGGGTCGCTACGAGCAGTACTTC
TRBJ2-4 . TRBV7-2 . CASSLARENIQYF TGTGCCAGCAGCTTAGCCAGGGAGAACATTCAGTACTTC
TRBJ2-1 . TRBV6-5 . CASSYYGGAHNEQFF TGTGCCAGCAGTTACTATGGGGGGGCGCACAATGAGCAGTTCTTC
TRBJ2-4 . TRBV9 once CASSVVGRPILAKNIQYF TGTGCCAGCAGCGTAGTCGGCAGGCCTATTCTAGCCAAAAACATTCAGTACTTC
TRBJ2-1 TRBD2 TRBV6-6 . CASIWAGGGLGLEQFF TGTGCCAGCATTTGGGCGGGAGGGGGCCTAGGGCTTGAGCAGTTCTTC
TRBJ2-2 . TRBV28 . CASSLQGRNTGELFF TGTGCCAGCAGTTTGCAGGGGCGGAACACCGGGGAGCTGTTTTTT
TRBJ1-5 . TRBV5-6 . CASSWGGLYSNQPQHF TGTGCCAGCAGCTGGGGCGGATTATATAGCAATCAGCCCCAGCATTTT
TRBJ2-7 TRBD1 TRBV19 . CASSITLGQAYEQYF TGTGCCAGTAGTATAACCCTGGGACAGGCCTACGAGCAGTACTTC
TRBJ1-1 TRBD1 TRBV27 . CASSSWTGGSKRNTEAFF TGTGCCAGCAGTTCCTGGACAGGGGGCAGTAAACGGAACACTGAAGCTTTCTTT
TRBJ2-2 . TRBV11-3 . CASSLAGSNTGELFF TGTGCCAGCAGCTTAGCAGGGTCGAACACCGGGGAGCTGTTTTTT
TRBJ1-5 TRBD1 TRBV6-1 once CASHGRGRVQPQHF TGTGCCAGCCATGGGAGGGGGCGGGTTCAGCCCCAGCATTTT
TRBJ2-1 . TRBV28 . CASSLAGRNEQFF TGTGCCAGCAGTTTAGCGGGAAGAAATGAGCAGTTCTTC
TRBJ2-3 . TRBV4-1 . CASSQVGVRTQYF TGCGCCAGCAGCCAAGTTGGGGTTCGTACGCAGTATTTT
TRBJ1-4 . TRBV11-2 . CASSLRQAVTNEKLFF TGTGCCAGCAGCTTAAGGCAGGCTGTAACTAATGAAAAACTGTTTTTT
TRBJ1-2 . TRBV7-9 . CASSDQFGYTF TGTGCCAGCAGCGATCAGTTTGGCTACACCTTC
TRBJ2-1 . TRBV5-6 . CASSFGSSSYNEQFF TGTGCCAGCAGCTTTGGGTCAAGCTCCTACAATGAGCAGTTCTTC
TRBJ2-3 . TRBV10-3 . CAISVLGTATDTQYF TGTGCCATCAGTGTGTTAGGTACGGCTACAGATACGCAGTATTTT
TRBJ2-3 . TRBV28 . CASSPPDRHTDTQYF TGTGCCAGCAGTCCCCCTGACAGGCACACAGATACGCAGTATTTT
TRBJ2-7 . TRBV13 . CASSLGADGLYEQYF TGTGCCAGCAGCTTAGGGGCGGACGGACTTTACGAGCAGTACTTC
TRBJ2-3 . TRBV7-6 . CASSPNRQLSTDTQYF TGTGCCAGCAGCCCAAACCGACAGCTGAGCACAGATACGCAGTATTTT
TRBJ2-1 TRBD2 TRBV11-3 . CASSLLAGGRYEQFF TGTGCCAGCAGCTTATTAGCGGGAGGAAGGTATGAGCAGTTCTTC
TRBJ2-6 TRBD1 TRBV28 . CASSAPGQGFGANVLTF TGTGCCAGCAGTGCCCCGGGACAGGGATTTGGGGCCAACGTCCTGACTTTC
TRBJ1-5 TRBD1 TRBV5-8 once CASSWAGTANQPQHF TGTGCCAGCAGCTGGGCCGGGACAGCGAATCAGCCCCAGCATTTT
TRBJ1-6 . TRBV27 . CASSATAKGGNSPLHF TGTGCCAGCAGTGCAACGGCCAAGGGTGGTAATTCACCCCTCCACTTT
TRBJ1-4 . TRBV6-5 . CASSYSGGAEKLFF TGTGCCAGCAGTTACTCGGGGGGAGCGGAAAAACTGTTTTTT
TRBJ2-5 . TRBV5-4 large CASSYLGRGEETQYF TGTGCCAGCAGCTACCTCGGGAGAGGGGAGGAGACCCAGTACTTC
TRBJ2-1 TRBD2 TRBV11-2 few CASSTNRGGRRYYNEQFF TGTGCCAGCAGCACCAATCGTGGCGGGAGGCGCTACTACAATGAGCAGTTCTTC
TRBJ2-3 . TRBV25-1 . CASSSRTDTQYF TGTGCCAGCAGTTCCCGCACAGATACGCAGTATTTT
TRBJ1-2 . TRBV9 few CASSVDPLLGYGYTF TGTGCCAGCAGCGTAGACCCCCTGCTGGGCTATGGCTACACCTTC
TRBJ1-1 . TRBV6-1 . CASSYWGTTEAFF TGTGCCAGCAGCTACTGGGGAACCACTGAAGCTTTCTTT